This T cell receptor beta chain was recovered during a study of cytomegalovirus exposure and HLA in healthy donors. Broader study findings: TRBV6-2, TRBV6-3 and some other V segments were unresolvable in 87-base-pair reads.

The CDR3 has 13 amino acids. CDR1 is SEHNR and CDR2 is FQNEAQ in the germline V gene (reference sequence). Trimming cost V 4 bases and J 4 bases; bases outside gene matches: 3. It was with 60 Vbeta and 13 Jbeta primers that the PCR ran. Some clones are missing from TCRdb's copy, which holds only in-frame ones; the method was immunoSEQ multiplex PCR. The table shows around 180,000 clones, with approximately 80% occurring only once. Concerning this clone itself: Its antigen remains unknown.

Sequenced input: PBMCs. J is TRBJ1-1 and V is TRBV7-9; TRBD1 aligns across 7 bases. The TCR sequence derives from a boy aged 2 to 10 in good health and CMV-seronegative. The DNA of the CDR3 is TGTGCCAGCAGCTCACAGGGGTCCACTGAAGCTTTCTTT. Its translation: CASSSQGSTEAFF. Looking up the rest from reference TRBV7-9 and TRBJ1-1 gives the full variable domain: DTGVSQNPRHKITKRGQNVTFRCDPISEHNRLYWYRQTLGQGPEFLTYFQNEAQLEKSRLLSDRFSAERPKGSFSTLEIQRTEQGDSAMYLCASSSQGSTEAFFGQGTRLTVV.